These 4 T cell receptor beta chains originate from one sample sequenced in a study of PD-1 blockade in mismatch repair-deficient tumors. Clones were sequenced by immunoSEQ multiplex PCR, and TCRdb holds only the in-frame ones, with some missing. The sample holds some 84,000 clones, over 70% seen once. Specimen: peripheral blood, collected 12 weeks after starting pembrolizumab. All receptors come from an adult with mismatch repair-deficient cancer.

The chain is built from TRBV27 and TRBJ2-2; 10 bases match TRBD2. The CDR3 length is 19 residues. Germline CDR1 is MNHEY and CDR2 is SMNVEV (reference sequence). V shed 8 bases and J 0 bases; nucleotides not matched to a gene: 15. This CDR3 reads CASSPGLAGVAANTGELFF. The CDR3 coding sequence is TGTGCCAGCTCCCCGGGTCTAGCGGGAGTCGCCGCGAACACCGGGGAGCTGTTTTTT.

This chain uses TRBV30 with TRBJ1-5; the match to TRBD1 covers 7 bases. The CDR3 consists of 14 residues. J lost 2 bases, V lost 5 bases, and 6 bases had no gene match. The germline V gene encodes CDR1 GTSNPN and CDR2 SVGIG (reference sequence). The chain's CDR3 is CAWAEGQGNQPQHF. CDR3 DNA: TGTGCCTGGGCGGAAGGACAGGGCAATCAGCCCCAGCATTTT.

The rearrangement links TRBV30 to TRBJ2-1; 9 positions agree with TRBD2. Germline V gene lookup returns CDR1 GTSNPN and CDR2 SVGIG (reference sequence). J was trimmed by 8 bases and V by 4 bases; bases with no gene match: 6. This CDR3 region has 13 residues. The CDR3 nucleotides are TGTGCCTGGACTAGCGGGATTAACGATGAGCAGTTCTTC. Amino acid sequence: CAWTSGINDEQFF.

In regard to this clone: Sequence at one end of the junction differs from germline and may be a read error. This chain uses TRBV14 with TRBJ2-5; possible D gene TRBD2, 5 bases. Germline V gene data show CDR1 as SGHDN and CDR2 as FVKESK. The CDR3 is made up of 13 amino acids. DNA of the CDR3: TGTGCCAGCAGCCAGACACGGGATATCGCCCGCCACTTC. Translation gives CASSQTRDIARHF.